What follows are 6 T cell receptor beta chains derived from one specimen sequenced in a study of CD4+ T cells in melanoma. TCRdb keeps only in-frame clones here, not all; method: immunoSEQ multiplex PCR. The sample has some 10,000 clones, approximately 68% seen once. Sequencing was performed on cells from a culture (not recorded whether cultured in vitro). The origin of the receptors is a human donor with melanoma.

CDR3 bases: TGTGCCAGCTCTGGGGCCAACGTCCTGACTTTC. Amino acid sequence: CASSGANVLTF. The chain has TRBV6-6 and TRBJ2-6, with D hard to call. Germline V gives CDR1 MNHNY, CDR2 SVGAGI (reference sequence). The V end lost 8 bases, the J end lost 1 base, and 0 bases lay between the germline ends. CDR3 length: 11 residues.

The chain uses TRBV9 and TRBJ1-6; D not certain. V lost 0 bases to trimming and J lost 7 bases, with 20 bases between them. CDR1 and CDR2 (germline): SGDLS, YYNGEE. There are 18 residues in the CDR3. CDR3 sequence (DNA): TGTGCCAGCAGCGTAGGTCCCTCATCGAGGTCGGGCAATTCACCCCTCCACTTT. Its translation is CASSVGPSSRSGNSPLHF.

V is TRBV19 and J is TRBJ1-1; D not certain. CDR3 length equals 13 residues. Trimming pared 10 bases from V and 5 bases from J, leaving 17 bases between. Germline V lookup: CDR1 LNHDA, CDR2 SQIVND (reference sequence). The CDR3 DNA reads as TGTGCCACCATCCCACCAGGTATGACTGAAGCTTTCTTT. Amino acids: CATIPPGMTEAFF.

The chain joins TRBV19 to TRBJ2-1; the match to TRBD1 covers 9 bases. Looked up from germline, CDR1 is LNHDA and CDR2 is SQIVND (reference sequence). Trimming at V came to 1 base and at J to 4 bases, leaving 5 bases not matched to a gene. This CDR3 comprises 16 residues. In DNA form, the CDR3 reads TGTGCCAGTAGTATAGGTGGGACAGGGCCTTACAATGAGCAGTTCTTC. This gives the protein CASSIGGTGPYNEQFF.

The chain combines TRBV4-1 with TRBJ2-3; perhaps TRBD2 as D (6 bases). The ends were cut back, 4 bases at V and 8 bases at J, with 13 bases in the middle. The CDR3 is 13 amino acids. Germline CDR1 is MGHRA and CDR2 is YSYEKL. In DNA, the CDR3 is TGCGCCAGCAGCCTGGGGGGATCAATTACGCAGTATTTT. Its protein is CASSLGGSITQYF.

V and J are TRBV11-2 and TRBJ2-3; the D gene could be TRBD1 or TRBD2 (6 bases each). The germline V gene has CDR1 SGHAT and CDR2 FQNNGV. CDR3 size: 16 residues. The V end was cut by 1 base, the J end by 2 bases, with 13 bases between. CDR3 residues: CASSLVYGGVTDTQYF. The CDR3 nucleotides read TGTGCCAGCAGCTTAGTCTACGGGGGCGTCACAGATACGCAGTATTTT.